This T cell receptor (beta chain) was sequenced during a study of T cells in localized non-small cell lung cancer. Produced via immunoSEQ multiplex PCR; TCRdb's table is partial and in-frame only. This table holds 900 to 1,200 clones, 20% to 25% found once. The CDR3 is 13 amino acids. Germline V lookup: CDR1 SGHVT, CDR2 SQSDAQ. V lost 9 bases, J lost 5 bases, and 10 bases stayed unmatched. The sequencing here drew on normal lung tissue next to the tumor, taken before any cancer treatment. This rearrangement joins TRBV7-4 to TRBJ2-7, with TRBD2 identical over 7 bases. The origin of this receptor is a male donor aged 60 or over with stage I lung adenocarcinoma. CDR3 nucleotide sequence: TGTGCCAGTTCAGGCCGCGGGGGTCACGAGCAGTACTTC. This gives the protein CASSGRGGHEQYF.